Listed below are T cell receptor beta chains from one sample, sequenced in a study of T cell responses to AZD1222 COVID-19 vaccine. Data came from immunoSEQ multiplex PCR; TCRdb stores just in-frame clones and leaves some out. The table has about 140,000 clones, roughly 90% seen once. Here the sequenced sample was peripheral blood, taken on day 0 of AZD1222 vaccination. Receptors originate from an adult in good health. CDR3s include the opening cysteine and the closing phenylalanine or tryptophan. The D gene is left open where the match is weak. The size entry is marked missing in some rows and otherwise reads once, few, many or a size class.

>TRBV28|.|TRBJ1-2|.
TGTGCCAGCAGTCCCCCGGGGAACTATGGCTACACCTTC
CASSPPGNYGYTF
>TRBV6-6|.|TRBJ1-3|.
TGTGCCAGCAGTCGAAAAGGCAGGGGCACTGGAAACACCATATATTTT
CASSRKGRGTGNTIYF
>TRBV10-3|.|TRBJ1-5|once
TGTGCCATCAGAGGAGAAAGCAATCAGCCCCAGCATTTT
CAIRGESNQPQHF
>TRBV7-8|TRBD1|TRBJ2-1|.
TGTGCCAGCAGCGAGGGACAGGGGGTGCAATTCTTC
CASSEGQGVQFF
>TRBV5-4|.|TRBJ2-1|.
TGTGCCACCTCCCTGAGGGGGGGCAGTGAGCAGTTCTTC
CATSLRGGSEQFF
>TRBV20-1|TRBD1|TRBJ1-2|once
TGCAGTGCTAGCGGACAGGGGGTGTACACCTTC
CSASGQGVYTF
>TRBV19|TRBD1|TRBJ1-2|.
TGTGCCAGTAGTATCCGGGACAGCCATCTCTATGGCTACACCTTC
CASSIRDSHLYGYTF
>TRBV11-2|.|TRBJ1-1|.
TGTGCCAGCACCCTAGGGGTAGGGGGAGTCACTGAAGCTTTCTTT
CASTLGVGGVTEAFF
>TRBV5-4|.|TRBJ1-1|.
TGTGCCAGCAGCTTCGGGAGTGAAGCTTTCTTT
CASSFGSEAFF
>TRBV7-2|TRBD2|TRBJ2-5|.
TGTGCCAGCAGCTTAGTTGGACTAGCGGGAGGGCGAGAGACCCAGTACTTC
CASSLVGLAGGRETQYF
>TRBV29-1|TRBD1|TRBJ2-3|.
TGCAGCGTTGAAGGAGGACAGGGCACAGATACGCAGTATTTT
CSVEGGQGTDTQYF
>TRBV5-1|TRBD1|TRBJ2-7|.
TGCGCCAGCAGACCTGGACAGGGTTCCCACGAGCAGTACTTC
CASRPGQGSHEQYF
>TRBV7-9|.|TRBJ2-7|.
TGTGCCAGCAGCCCGATGGGGGAGCAGTACTTC
CASSPMGEQYF
>TRBV7-9|.|TRBJ2-1|.
TGTGCCAGCAGCCGAGGGGACCACTACAATGAGCAGTTCTTC
CASSRGDHYNEQFF